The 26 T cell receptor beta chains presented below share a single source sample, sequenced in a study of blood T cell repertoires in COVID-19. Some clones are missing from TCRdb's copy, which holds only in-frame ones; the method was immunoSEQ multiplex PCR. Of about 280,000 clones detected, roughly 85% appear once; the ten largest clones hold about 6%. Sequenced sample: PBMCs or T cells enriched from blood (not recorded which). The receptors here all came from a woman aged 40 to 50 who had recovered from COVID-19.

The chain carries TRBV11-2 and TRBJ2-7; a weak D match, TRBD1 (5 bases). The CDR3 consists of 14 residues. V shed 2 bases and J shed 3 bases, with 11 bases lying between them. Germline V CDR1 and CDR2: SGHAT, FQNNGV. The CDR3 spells CASSLNQGLYEQYF. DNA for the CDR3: TGTGCCAGCAGCTTAAATCAGGGTCTCTACGAGCAGTACTTC.

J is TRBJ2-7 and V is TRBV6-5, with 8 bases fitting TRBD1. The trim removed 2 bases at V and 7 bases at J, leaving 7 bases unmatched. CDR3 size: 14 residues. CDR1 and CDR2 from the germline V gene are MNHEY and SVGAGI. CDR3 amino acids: CASSYGQGVREQYF. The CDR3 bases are TGTGCCAGCAGTTACGGACAGGGAGTAAGAGAGCAGTACTTC.

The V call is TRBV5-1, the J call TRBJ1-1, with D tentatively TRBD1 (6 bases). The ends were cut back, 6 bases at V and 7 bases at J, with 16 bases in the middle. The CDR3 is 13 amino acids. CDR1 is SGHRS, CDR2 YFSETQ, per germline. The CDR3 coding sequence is TGCGCCAGCAAACAGGGCGGTAGAGGTGAAGCTTTCTTT. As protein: CASKQGGRGEAFF.

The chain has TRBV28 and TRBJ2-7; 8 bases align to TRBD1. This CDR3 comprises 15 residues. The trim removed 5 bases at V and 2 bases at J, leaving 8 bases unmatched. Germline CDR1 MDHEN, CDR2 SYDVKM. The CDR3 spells CASSTPAQGAYEQYF. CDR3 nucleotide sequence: TGTGCCAGCAGTACGCCCGCACAGGGGGCCTACGAGCAGTACTTC.

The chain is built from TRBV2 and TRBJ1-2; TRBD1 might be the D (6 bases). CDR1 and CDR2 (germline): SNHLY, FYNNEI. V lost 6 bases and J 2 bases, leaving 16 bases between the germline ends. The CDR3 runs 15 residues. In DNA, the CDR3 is TGTGCCAGCAGGATGAGGACAGCTTCCAACTATGGCTACACCTTC. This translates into CASRMRTASNYGYTF.

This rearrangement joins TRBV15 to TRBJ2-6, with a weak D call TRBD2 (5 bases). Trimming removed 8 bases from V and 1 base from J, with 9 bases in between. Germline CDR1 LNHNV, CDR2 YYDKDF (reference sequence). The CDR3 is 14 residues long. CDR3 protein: CATSRRSGANVLTF. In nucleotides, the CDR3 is TGTGCCACCTCCCGGAGGTCTGGGGCCAACGTCCTGACTTTC.

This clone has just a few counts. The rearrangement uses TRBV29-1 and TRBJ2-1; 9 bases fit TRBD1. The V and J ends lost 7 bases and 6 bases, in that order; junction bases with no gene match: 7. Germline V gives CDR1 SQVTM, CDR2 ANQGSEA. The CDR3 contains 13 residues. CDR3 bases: TGCAGCGCCATACCGGGACAGGGCAATGAGCAGTTCTTC. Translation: CSAIPGQGNEQFF.

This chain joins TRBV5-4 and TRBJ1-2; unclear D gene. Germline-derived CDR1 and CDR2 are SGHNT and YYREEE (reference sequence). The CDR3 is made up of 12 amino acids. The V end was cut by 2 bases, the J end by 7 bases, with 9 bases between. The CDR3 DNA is TGTGCCAGCAGCTTCGGGGAGGTTGGCTACACCTTC. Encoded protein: CASSFGEVGYTF.

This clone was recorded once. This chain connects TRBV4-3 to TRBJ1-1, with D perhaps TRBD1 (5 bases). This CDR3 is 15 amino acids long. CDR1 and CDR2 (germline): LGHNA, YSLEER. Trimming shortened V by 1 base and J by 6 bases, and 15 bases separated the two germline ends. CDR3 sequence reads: CASSQVGRASAEAFF. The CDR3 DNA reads TGCGCCAGCAGCCAAGTAGGCAGGGCCAGCGCTGAAGCTTTCTTT.

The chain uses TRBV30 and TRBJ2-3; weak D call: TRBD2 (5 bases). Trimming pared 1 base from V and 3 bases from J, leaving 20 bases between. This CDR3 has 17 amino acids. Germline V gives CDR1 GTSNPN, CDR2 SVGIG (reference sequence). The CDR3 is CAWSGPSPRDRTDTQYF. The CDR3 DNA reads TGTGCCTGGAGTGGGCCCTCTCCTCGGGATAGGACAGATACGCAGTATTTT.

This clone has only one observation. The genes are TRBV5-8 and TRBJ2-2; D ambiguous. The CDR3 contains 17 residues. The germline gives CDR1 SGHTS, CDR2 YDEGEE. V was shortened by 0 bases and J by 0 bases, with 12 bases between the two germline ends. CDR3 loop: CASSLALGLPNTGELFF. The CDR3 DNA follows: TGTGCCAGCAGCTTGGCCTTGGGCCTACCGAACACCGGGGAGCTGTTTTTT.

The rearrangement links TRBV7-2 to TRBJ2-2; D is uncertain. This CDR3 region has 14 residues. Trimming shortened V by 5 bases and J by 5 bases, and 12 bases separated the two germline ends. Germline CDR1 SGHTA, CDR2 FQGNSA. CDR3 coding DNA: TGTGCCAGCAGCAGCACCCTATTGACCGGGGAGCTGTTTTTT. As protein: CASSSTLLTGELFF.

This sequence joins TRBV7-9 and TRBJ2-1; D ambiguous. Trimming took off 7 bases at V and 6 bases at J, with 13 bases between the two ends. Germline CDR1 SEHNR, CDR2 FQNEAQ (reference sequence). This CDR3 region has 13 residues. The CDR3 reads CASNTEFSNEQFF. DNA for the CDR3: TGTGCCAGCAATACGGAGTTTTCCAATGAGCAGTTCTTC.

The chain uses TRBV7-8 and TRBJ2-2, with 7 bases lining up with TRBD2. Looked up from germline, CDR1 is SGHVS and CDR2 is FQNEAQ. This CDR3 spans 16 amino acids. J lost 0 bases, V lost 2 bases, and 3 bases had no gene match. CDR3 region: CASSLWGGANTGELFF. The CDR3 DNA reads TGTGCCAGCAGCTTATGGGGAGGGGCGAACACCGGGGAGCTGTTTTTT. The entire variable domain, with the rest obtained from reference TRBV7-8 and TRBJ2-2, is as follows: GAGVSQSPRYKVAKRGQDVALRCDPISGHVSLFWYQQALGQGPEFLTYFQNEAQLDKSGLPSDRFFAERPEGSVSTLKIQRTQQEDSAVYLCASSLWGGANTGELFFGEGSRLTVL.

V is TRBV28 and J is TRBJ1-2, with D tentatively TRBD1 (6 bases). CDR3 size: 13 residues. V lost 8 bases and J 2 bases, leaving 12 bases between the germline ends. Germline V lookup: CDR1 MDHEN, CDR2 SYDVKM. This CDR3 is CASHLRGNYGYTF. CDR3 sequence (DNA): TGTGCCAGCCATCTCAGGGGCAACTATGGCTACACCTTC.

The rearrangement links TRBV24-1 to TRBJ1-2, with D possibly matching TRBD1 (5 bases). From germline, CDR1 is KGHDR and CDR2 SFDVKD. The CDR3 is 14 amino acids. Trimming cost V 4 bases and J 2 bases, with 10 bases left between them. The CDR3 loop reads CATSEARVNYGYTF. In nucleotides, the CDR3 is TGTGCCACCAGTGAAGCCAGGGTCAACTATGGCTACACCTTC.

The CDR3 sequence is CAWRGQGPPRGSGRRSYNEQFF. As DNA, the CDR3 is TGTGCCTGGAGGGGACAGGGGCCCCCTCGGGGTAGCGGGAGGAGATCCTACAATGAGCAGTTCTTC. The rearrangement joins TRBV30 to TRBJ2-1; TRBD1 or TRBD2 may be the D gene (10 bases each). The CDR3 has 22 amino acids. The ends were cut back, 3 bases at V and 1 base at J, with 34 bases in the middle. CDR1 is GTSNPN, CDR2 SVGIG, per germline (reference sequence).

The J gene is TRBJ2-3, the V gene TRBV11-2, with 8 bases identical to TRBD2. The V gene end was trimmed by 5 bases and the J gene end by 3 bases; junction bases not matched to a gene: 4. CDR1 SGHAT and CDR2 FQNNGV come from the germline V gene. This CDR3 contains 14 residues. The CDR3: CASSRLARTDTQYF. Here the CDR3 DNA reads TGTGCCAGCAGCAGACTAGCGAGGACAGATACGCAGTATTTT.

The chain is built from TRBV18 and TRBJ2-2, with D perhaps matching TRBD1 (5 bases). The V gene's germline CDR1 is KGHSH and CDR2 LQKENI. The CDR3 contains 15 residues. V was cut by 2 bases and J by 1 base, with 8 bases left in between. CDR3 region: CASSPEGQNTGELFF. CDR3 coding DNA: TGTGCCAGCTCACCAGAAGGACAGAACACCGGGGAGCTGTTTTTT.

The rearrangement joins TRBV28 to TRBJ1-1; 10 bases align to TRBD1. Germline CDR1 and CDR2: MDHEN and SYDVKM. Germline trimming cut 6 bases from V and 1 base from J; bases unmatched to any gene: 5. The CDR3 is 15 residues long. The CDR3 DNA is TGTGCCAGCAGGGGACAGGGGTCGGGGAACACTGAAGCTTTCTTT. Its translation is CASRGQGSGNTEAFF.

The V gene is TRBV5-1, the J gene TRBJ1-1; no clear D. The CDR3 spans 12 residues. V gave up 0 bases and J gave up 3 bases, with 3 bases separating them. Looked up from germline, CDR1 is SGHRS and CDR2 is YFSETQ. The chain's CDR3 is CASSLADTEAFF. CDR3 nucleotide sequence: TGCGCCAGCAGCTTGGCCGACACTGAAGCTTTCTTT.

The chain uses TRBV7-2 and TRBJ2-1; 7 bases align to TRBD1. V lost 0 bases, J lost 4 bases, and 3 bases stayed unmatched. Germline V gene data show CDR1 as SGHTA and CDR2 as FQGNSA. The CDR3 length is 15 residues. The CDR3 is CASSLAGTDYNEQFF. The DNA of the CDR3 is TGTGCCAGCAGCTTAGCCGGGACAGATTACAATGAGCAGTTCTTC. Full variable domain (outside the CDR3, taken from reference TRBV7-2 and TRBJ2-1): GAGVSQSPSNKVTEKGKDVELRCDPISGHTALYWYRQSLGQGLEFLIYFQGNSAPDKSGLPSDRFSAERTGGSVSTLTIQRTQQEDSAVYLCASSLAGTDYNEQFFGPGTRLTVL.

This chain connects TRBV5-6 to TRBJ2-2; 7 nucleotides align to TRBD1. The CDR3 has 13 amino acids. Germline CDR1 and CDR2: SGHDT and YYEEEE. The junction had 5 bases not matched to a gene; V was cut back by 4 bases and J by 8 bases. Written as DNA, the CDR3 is TGTGCCAGCAGCCCGGGGACAGTTGGGGAGCTGTTTTTT. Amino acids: CASSPGTVGELFF.

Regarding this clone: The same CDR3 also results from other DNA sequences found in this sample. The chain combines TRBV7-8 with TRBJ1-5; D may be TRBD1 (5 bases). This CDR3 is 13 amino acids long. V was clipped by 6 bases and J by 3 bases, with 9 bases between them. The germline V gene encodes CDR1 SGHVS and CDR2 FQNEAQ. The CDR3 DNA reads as TGTGCCAGCAGTCCAGGGTCCAATCAGCCCCAGCATTTT. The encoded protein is CASSPGSNQPQHF. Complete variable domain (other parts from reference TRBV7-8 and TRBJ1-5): GAGVSQSPRYKVAKRGQDVALRCDPISGHVSLFWYQQALGQGPEFLTYFQNEAQLDKSGLPSDRFFAERPEGSVSTLKIQRTQQEDSAVYLCASSPGSNQPQHFGDGTRLSIL.

The CDR3 protein is CARPPTPGLAEPTYEQYF. The CDR3 bases are TGTGCCAGGCCTCCTACCCCGGGGCTAGCGGAACCCACCTACGAGCAGTACTTC. This sequence joins TRBV6-4 and TRBJ2-7, with 7 bases that match TRBD2. V gave up 9 bases and J gave up 2 bases; unmatched junction bases: 22. CDR1 and CDR2 (germline): MRHNA, SNTAGT. This CDR3 spans 18 amino acids.

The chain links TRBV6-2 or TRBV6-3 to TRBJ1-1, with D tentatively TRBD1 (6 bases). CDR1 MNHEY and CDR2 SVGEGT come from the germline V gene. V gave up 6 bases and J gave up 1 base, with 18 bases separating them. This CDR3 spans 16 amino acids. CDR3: CASSTGQTLGNTEAFF. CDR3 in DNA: TGTGCCAGCAGCACCGGACAGACCCTTGGGAACACTGAAGCTTTCTTT.